This T cell receptor (beta chain) was sequenced in a study of neoadjuvant nivolumab and ipilimumab in lung cancer. V lost 0 bases, J lost 4 bases, and 5 bases stayed unmatched. Germline assignment: CDR1 SGDLS and CDR2 YYNGEE. The CDR3 consists of 15 residues. Study-wide results and caveats: TCR richness and clonality were higher in tumors than adjacent uninvolved lung. TCR receptors were sequenced in few samples. Only two of four nivolumab-treated tumors gained richness and clonality by surgery.

Notes on this clone: Its target is not known.

Clones were read by immunoSEQ multiplex PCR, and TCRdb kept only the in-frame ones, dropping some. The sample shows tens of thousands of clones, 85% to 90% of them seen only once. This sequence originates from an adult with non-small cell lung cancer. Some clones in this sample may be carry-over from other donors' samples. This chain connects TRBV9 to TRBJ2-3, with 7 bases matching TRBD2. The source was blood, collected before neoadjuvant nivolumab, alone or with ipilimumab. CDR3 nucleotides: TGTGCCAGCAGCGTAGCAAGCGGGAAGTCAGATACGCAGTATTTT. Its protein product is CASSVASGKSDTQYF.